A selection of T cell receptor beta chains follows, all from one sample in a study of cytomegalovirus exposure and HLA in healthy donors. Sequenced by immunoSEQ multiplex PCR; TCRdb stores in-frame clones only, minus some. Of 120,000 to 150,000 clones in the sample, around four fifths were seen once. Sequenced sample: PBMCs. Receptors were obtained from a male donor in good health and CMV-seronegative. The CDR3 runs from the conserved cysteine through the conserved F or W. A D gene is named only where the DNA matches it firmly. Some rows have no size entry. The others give once, few or many, or a class for an expanded clone.

>NA|once|TRBV25-1|TRBJ1-1
TGTGCCAGCAGCGCTGCCCGGGGGGGGCGCGGGGCTTTCTTT
CASSAARGGRGAFF
>NA|few|TRBV7-9|TRBJ1-2
TGTTCCAGCAGCTTAGAAGGGGGGGTCTACACCTTC
CSSSLEGGVYTF
>NA|NA|TRBV6-5|TRBJ1-4
TGTGCCAGCAGTTACTTTAGACAGCCGCCTGAAAAACTGTTTTTT
CASSYFRQPPEKLFF
>NA|NA|TRBV5-4|TRBJ1-1
TGTGCCAGCAGTACAGTGAACACTGAAGCTTTCTTT
CASSTVNTEAFF
>NA|NA|TRBV4-2|TRBJ2-1
TGTGCCAGCAGCCAAGGCTCCGGTAAGCAGTTCTTC
CASSQGSGKQFF
>NA|NA|TRBV5-6|TRBJ2-7
TGTGCCAGCAGCTCAGTGGCCCTCTACGAGCAGTACTTC
CASSSVALYEQYF
>NA|few|TRBV4-1|TRBJ2-3
TGCGCCAGCAGCCCAGACACGACACTCTTCGGGGAAGATACGCAGTATTTT
CASSPDTTLFGEDTQYF
>TRBD1|NA|TRBV2|TRBJ2-5
TGTGCCAGCAGAGAAGACAGGGGGGGAGAGACCCAGTACTTC
CASREDRGGETQYF
>NA|once|TRBV19|TRBJ1-1
TGTGCCAGTAGAGTGAACATTGAAGCTTTCTTT
CASRVNIEAFF
>TRBD2|NA|TRBV7-3|TRBJ2-3
TGTGCCAGCAGCTCCAGCGGGGGGGCCTTCCCAGATACGCAGTATTTT
CASSSSGGAFPDTQYF
>TRBD2|NA|TRBV29-1|TRBJ2-3
TGCAGCACAACTAGCGGTTACACAGATACGCAGTATTTT
CSTTSGYTDTQYF
>TRBD2|NA|TRBV7-2|TRBJ2-1
TGTGCCAGCAGCATACAATCCAGACGGGGGGGCCATCGAAATGAGCAGTTCTTC
CASSIQSRRGGHRNEQFF
>NA|NA|TRBV7-3|TRBJ2-3
TGTGCCAGCAGCTTAACAGGGGGCACAGATACGCAGTATTTT
CASSLTGGTDTQYF
>TRBD1|few|TRBV2|TRBJ2-7
TGTGCCAGCAACCCCTCCGGGACAGGTTCCTACGAGCAGTACTTC
CASNPSGTGSYEQYF